The entry below gives a single TCR beta chain sequence along with its context. This record belongs to a study of blood T cell repertoires in COVID-19. As for the study in general: The cDNA or gDNA used as material had been derived from T cells, B-cell-depleted T cells, or PBMCs.

The CDR3 runs to 15 residues. CDR1 and CDR2 from the germline V gene are SNHLY and FYNNEI. V was cut by 6 bases and J by 3 bases, with 18 bases left in between. The assay was immunoSEQ multiplex PCR, and TCRdb's table has in-frame clones only and misses some. Altogether around 250,000 clones are present, around 84% being singletons, with the ten largest covering about 14%. The chain has TRBV2 and TRBJ2-7; D possibly corresponds to TRBD1 (6 bases). The receptor comes from a young man who had recovered from COVID-19. Sequencing was performed on PBMCs or T cells enriched from blood (not recorded which). CDR3 in amino acids: CASSPLGDKSYEQYF. The CDR3, as DNA: TGTGCCAGCAGCCCCCTAGGGGACAAGAGCTACGAGCAGTACTTC.